Here is one T cell receptor (beta chain) with its context. The antigen is unknown. Just one base apart from a much larger clone, this may be a read error. The data originate from a study of tumor and adjacent non-tumor tissue in lung cancer. Points from the study as a whole: Compared with tumor, normal lung showed significantly lower TCR diversity.

The library came from three nested PCR rounds adapted from ARM-PCR protocols. TCRdb recomputed calls from the multiplex PCR reads with MiXCR, one row per CDR3 protein. The sample includes some 100,000 distinct CDR3 sequences, more than 60% of them seen just once. CDR1 and CDR2 from the germline V gene are MNHEY and SVGEGT. The CDR3 covers 16 residues. No cell sorting was done before RNA was extracted from the tissue. The sample comprised lung tumor tissue. This receptor was identified in a woman aged 55-69 years with non-small cell lung cancer. The chain employs TRBV6-2 or TRBV6-3 and TRBJ2-1; the match to TRBD2 covers 10 bases. The end of the DNA fits TRBJ2-7 better, so the J call may be wrong. The CDR3 sequence is CASSPSGRVSVSEQYF. CDR3 nucleotides: TGTGCCAGCAGTCCCAGCGGGAGGGTATCTGTCAGTGAGCAGTACTTC.